This passage covers 5 T cell receptor beta chains from one sample sequenced in a study of T cells in Graves' hyperthyroidism and ophthalmopathy. RNA transcripts were the template for amplifying TCR beta CDR3 regions. During a first-round RT-PCR of the TCR CDR3, the HTBI primer set was used. One entry per CDR3 protein, called by TCRdb with MiXCR from the multiplex PCR reads. The sample includes about 700,000 distinct CDR3 sequences, less than 15% of them seen just once. The sample comprised blood. The receptors here all came from a woman between 18 and 30 years old with Graves' hyperthyroidism.

The sample holds many counts of this clonotype. The chain recombines TRBV11-2 with TRBJ2-7; TRBD1 is a possible D gene (7 bases). This CDR3 region has 15 residues. Germline V gene lookup returns CDR1 SGHAT and CDR2 FQNNGV. Trimming removed 2 bases at V and 4 bases at J, with 15 bases between. The CDR3 region is CASSLFPGGLYEQYF. The CDR3 coding sequence is TGTGCCAGCAGCTTATTCCCAGGGGGGTTGTACGAGCAGTACTTC.

The chain's CDR3 is CASSLRASPLHF. CDR3 nucleotide sequence: TGTGCCAGCAGCTTAAGGGCTTCACCCCTCCACTTT. The chain recombines TRBV5-6 with TRBJ1-6; D call uncertain. The CDR3 totals 12 residues. V lost 2 bases to trimming and J lost 9 bases, with 6 bases between them. Germline V gene data show CDR1 as SGHDT and CDR2 as YYEEEE.

This clonotype was seen many times. This chain uses TRBV28 with TRBJ1-2, with a weak D call TRBD1 (5 bases). The CDR3 covers 12 residues. Per the germline V gene, CDR1 is MDHEN and CDR2 is SYDVKM. Trimming took 9 bases from V and 8 from J, leaving 16 bases between them. As DNA, the CDR3 is TGTGCCAGTACGGACGAGGGGTCGGGCTACACCTTC. Residues: CASTDEGSGYTF.

This chain's CDR3 is CSAREQTSGIYEQFF. In DNA form, the CDR3 reads TGCAGTGCTAGAGAGCAGACTAGCGGGATCTATGAGCAGTTCTTC. The V and J genes are TRBV20-1 and TRBJ2-1, with 11 bases identical to TRBD2. Losses at the gene ends were 0 bases for V and 8 bases for J; bases not matched to a gene: 6. The germline CDR1 and CDR2 sequences are DFQATT and SNEGSKA (reference sequence). The length of the CDR3 is 15 residues.

With respect to this clonotype: One end of the junction varies from germline; a read error may be responsible. The V gene is TRBV28, the J gene TRBJ2-1; 10 bases are shared with TRBD2. Germline V gives CDR1 MDHEN, CDR2 SYDVKM. CDR3 size: 16 residues. The CDR3 loop is CASSQEPGLATNEQFF. The CDR3 DNA follows: TGCGCCAGCAGCCAAGAACCGGGACTAGCGACGAATGAGCAGTTCTTC.